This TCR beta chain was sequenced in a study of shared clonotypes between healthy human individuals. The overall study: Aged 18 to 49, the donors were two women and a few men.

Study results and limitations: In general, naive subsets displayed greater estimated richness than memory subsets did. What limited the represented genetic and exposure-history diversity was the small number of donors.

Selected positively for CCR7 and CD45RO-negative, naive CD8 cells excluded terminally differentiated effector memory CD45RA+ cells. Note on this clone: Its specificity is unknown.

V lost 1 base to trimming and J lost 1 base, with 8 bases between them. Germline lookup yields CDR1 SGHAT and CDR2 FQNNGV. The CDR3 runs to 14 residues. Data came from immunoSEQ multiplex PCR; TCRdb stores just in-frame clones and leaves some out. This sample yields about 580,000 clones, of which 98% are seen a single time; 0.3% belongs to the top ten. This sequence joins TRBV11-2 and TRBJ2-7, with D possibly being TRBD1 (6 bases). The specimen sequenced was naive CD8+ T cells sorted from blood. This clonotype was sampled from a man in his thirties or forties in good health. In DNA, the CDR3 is TGTGCCAGCAGCTTAGGCGGACAGTCCTACGAGCAGTACTTC. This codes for CASSLGGQSYEQYF. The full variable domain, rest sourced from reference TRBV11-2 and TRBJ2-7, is EAGVAQSPRYKIIEKRQSVAFWCNPISGHATLYWYQQILGQGPKLLIQFQNNGVVDDSQLPKDRFSAERLKGVDSTLKIQPAKLEDSAVYLCASSLGGQSYEQYFGPGTRLTVT.